The 9 T cell receptor beta chains below come from one sample, sequenced in a study of shared clonotypes between healthy human individuals. Here immunoSEQ multiplex PCR was the method, and the copy in TCRdb shows in-frame clones only, minus some. The sample includes millions of clones, around nine tenths of them seen just once. Material: naive CD4+ T cells sorted from blood. Subset of the sample: CD45RA+ positively selected. These receptors were collected from a young man in good health.

The gene calls are TRBV4-1 and TRBJ2-7; TRBD2 aligns across 7 bases. J lost 4 bases, V lost 1 base, and 10 bases had no gene match. This CDR3 region has 16 residues. Germline V gene sequence: CDR1 MGHRA, CDR2 YSYEKL. CDR3 sequence: CASSQGSTSQSYEQYF. CDR3 DNA sequence: TGCGCCAGCAGCCAAGGCTCGACTAGCCAGAGTTACGAGCAGTACTTC.

This clone was seen just once. In DNA form, the CDR3 reads TGTGCCAGCAGCTTAGGGATAGCAGGGGCAACTAATGAAAAACTGTTTTTT. Its protein product is CASSLGIAGATNEKLFF. The chain combines TRBV11-2 with TRBJ1-4, with D possibly being TRBD1 (6 bases). V gave up 1 base and J gave up 0 bases, with 12 bases separating them. CDR1 is SGHAT, CDR2 FQNNGV, per germline. The CDR3 runs to 17 residues. Full variable domain (rest looked up from reference TRBV11-2 and TRBJ1-4): EAGVAQSPRYKIIEKRQSVAFWCNPISGHATLYWYQQILGQGPKLLIQFQNNGVVDDSQLPKDRFSAERLKGVDSTLKIQPAKLEDSAVYLCASSLGIAGATNEKLFFGSGTQLSVL.

This chain connects TRBV5-1 to TRBJ2-3, with 7 positions matching TRBD2. Trimming at V came to 3 bases and at J to 2 bases, leaving 6 bases not matched to a gene. The CDR3 runs to 15 residues. The V gene's germline CDR1 is SGHRS and CDR2 YFSETQ. The CDR3: CASSYARGFTDTQYF. CDR3 DNA: TGCGCCAGCAGCTATGCGCGGGGGTTCACAGATACGCAGTATTTT.

This chain joins TRBV19 and TRBJ2-1, with D hard to call. There are 11 residues in the CDR3. CDR1 LNHDA and CDR2 SQIVND come from the germline V gene (reference sequence). The V and J ends lost 3 bases and 6 bases respectively, with 3 bases between them. For the CDR3, the DNA is TGTGCCAGTAGTATCCTCAATGAGCAGTTCTTC. Translation: CASSILNEQFF.

As concerns this clone: A read error may produce the germline difference seen at one junction end. V usage is TRBV7-7 and J usage is TRBJ2-1, with D possibly TRBD2 on 5 matching bases. This CDR3 has 13 amino acids. CDR1 and CDR2 from the germline V gene are SSHAT and FNYEAQ (reference sequence). CDR3 bases: TGTGCTAGCAGCTTGACTACAGACAATGAGCAGTTCTTC. This encodes CASSLTTDNEQFF. Based on the CDR3 plus reference TRBV7-7 and TRBJ2-1, the full variable domain is GAGVSQSPRYKVTKRGQDVTLRCDPISSHATLYWYQQALGQGPEFLTYFNYEAQPDKSGLPSDRFSAERPEGSISTLTIQRTEQRDSAMYRCASSLTTDNEQFFGPGTRLTVL.

The chain combines TRBV7-2 with TRBJ2-1; D perhaps matches TRBD2 (5 bases). Trimming took 1 base from V and 3 from J, leaving 13 bases between them. The germline gives CDR1 SGHTA, CDR2 FQGNSA. CDR3 length equals 16 residues. CDR3 residues: CASSLGASRDYNEQFF. In nucleotides, the CDR3 is TGTGCCAGCAGCTTAGGTGCTAGCAGAGACTACAATGAGCAGTTCTTC.

The J gene is TRBJ1-5, the V gene TRBV4-3; 7 nucleotides align to TRBD1. With V trimmed by 5 bases and J by 0 bases, 13 bases remained unmatched. Germline V gives CDR1 LGHNA, CDR2 YSLEER. CDR3 length: 18 residues. CDR3 region: CASSGPGGGLFSNQPQHF. In DNA form, the CDR3 reads TGCGCCAGCAGCGGGCCAGGGGGGGGACTATTTAGCAATCAGCCCCAGCATTTT.

This clone appeared once. The rearrangement joins TRBV28 to TRBJ2-3; D possibly uses TRBD1 or TRBD2 (6 bases each). The germline V gene has CDR1 MDHEN and CDR2 SYDVKM. This CDR3 is built from 15 residues. V was pared by 7 bases and J by 2 bases, with 16 bases between. The CDR3 loop is CASNDPGAHTDTQYF. The CDR3 DNA sequence: TGTGCCAGCAATGATCCGGGGGCCCACACAGATACGCAGTATTTT.

The chain has TRBV5-1 and TRBJ2-6; D gene uncertain. V lost 4 bases, J lost 4 bases, and 15 bases lay in between. Germline lookup yields CDR1 SGHRS and CDR2 YFSETQ. CDR3 length: 16 residues. CDR3 nucleotides: TGCGCCAGCAGCACCGACGGCCCTACCGGGGCCAACGTCCTGACTTTC. Translated: CASSTDGPTGANVLTF. Variable domain in full (rest from reference TRBV5-1 and TRBJ2-6): KAGVTQTPRYLIKTRGQQVTLSCSPISGHRSVSWYQQTPGQGLQFLFEYFSETQRNKGNFPGRFSGRQFSNSRSEMNVSTLELGDSALYLCASSTDGPTGANVLTFGAGSRLTVL.